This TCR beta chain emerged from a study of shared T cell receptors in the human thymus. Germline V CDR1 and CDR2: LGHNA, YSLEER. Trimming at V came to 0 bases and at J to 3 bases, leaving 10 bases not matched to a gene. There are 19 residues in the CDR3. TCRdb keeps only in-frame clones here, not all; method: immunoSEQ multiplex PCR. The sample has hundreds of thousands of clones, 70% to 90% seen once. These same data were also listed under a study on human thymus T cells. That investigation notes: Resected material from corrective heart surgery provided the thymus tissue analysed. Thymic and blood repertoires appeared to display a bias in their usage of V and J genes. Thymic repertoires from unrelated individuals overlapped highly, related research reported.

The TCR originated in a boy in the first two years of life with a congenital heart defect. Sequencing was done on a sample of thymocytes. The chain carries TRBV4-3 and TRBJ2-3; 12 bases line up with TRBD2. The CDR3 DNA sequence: TGCGCCAGCAGCCAAGATCTTAATCTAGCGGGAGGGTGGACAGATACGCAGTATTTT. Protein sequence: CASSQDLNLAGGWTDTQYF.